This TCR beta chain was profiled in a study of cytomegalovirus exposure and HLA in healthy donors (dated by TCRdb to about 2017). A note on the overall study: An earlier analysis of a few hundred of the donors reported 250 to 350 Gb of sequence data and about 120 million unique TCR beta sequences obtained from around 190 million T cells. The study aimed to test whether signatures of past pathogen exposure could be identified by cataloging public T cell receptors. Four or five DR-DQ haplotypes were handled as single units for association and clustering because linkage in the cohort was strong. All discovery cohort repertoires had been generated using a single sequencing platform. The study profiled the T cell repertoires of fewer than 850 subjects by immunosequencing and related them to cytomegalovirus serostatus. An earlier analysis of around 640 of the donors used high-throughput TCR beta sequencing to judge whether each TCR beta V gene segment behaved as functional or pseudogenic. Of the roughly 400 genotyped donors, roughly 80% fell in the genetic ancestry cluster associated with self-reported Caucasian donors. Rather than drawing on any new phenotypic data, the later analysis identified candidate immune exposures from TCR beta sequences and the way those sequences occurred across donors. A later genetic analysis used genome-wide SNP genotypes for about three fifths of the 666 donors, treating that subset as a discovery cohort. An early release covering roughly 640 HLA-typed donors comprised 250 to 350 gigabases of sequencing data and around 80 million unique TCR sequences. In addition to the first cohort of 500 to 850 subjects, a separate validation cohort of approximately 130 different subjects was used. On average, around 240,000 unique TCR beta nucleotide sequences were sequenced per donor among more than 350 genotyped donors of the cohort, with 15% to 20% of those sequences being non-productive. HLA typing covered class I and class II loci at four-digit resolution. In a later analysis, previously published TCR beta repertoires from several hundred donors were re-analyzed and high-resolution HLA genotyping was added so that TCR occurrence patterns could be studied. The number of donors typed differed by locus, with 629-630 for A, B, C, DRB1 and DQB1, around 500 for DQA1, about 610 for DPA1, and roughly 450 for DPB1. Donor age, sex, ethnicity and CMV serostatus were compiled alongside the repertoire data. To predict cytomegalovirus infection status, the study brought together high-throughput TCR immunosequencing, statistical association of individual TCRs with disease status, and machine learning. Broad study findings and their caveats: Because counts were too low, about 17 rarely observed V segments, including chromosome 9 orphons, were excluded from the earlier analysis of around 640 of the donors. In a later analysis, HLA-associated TCR beta chains were found to be more clonally expanded and to have lower generation probabilities than equally common non-associated chains. The study listed 150 to 200 TCR beta chains as associated with cytomegalovirus. A later analysis reported that several top co-occurrence clusters appeared linked to parvovirus B19, influenza, CMV and Epstein-Barr virus. The classifier was reported to diagnose cytomegalovirus status with high specificity and sensitivity in both the original cohort and the validation cohort. A later analysis associated 15,000 to 20,000 TCR beta sequences with specific HLA alleles at a false discovery rate of 0.05. This cohort had only TCR beta chains sequenced, and the lack of alpha or paired-chain data limited which features could be detected. A further reported finding was that TCR beta sequences accurately predicted the HLA-A and HLA-B alleles for most subjects in the first cohort. The 87-base-pair reads could not distinguish some IMGT-functional V segments, including TRBV6-2 and TRBV6-3, so those segments were excluded. Across donors, most TCR sequences were observed very rarely, whereas some public TCRs were present in many individuals. Three of the identified cytomegalovirus-associated TCR beta chains were confirmed in vitro to be specific for cytomegalovirus antigens. A later analysis found that TCR association rates varied across HLA loci, with DRB1 alleles showing the most associated TCRs and HLA-C alleles the fewest. According to a later analysis, most CMV-associated TCR beta chains appeared to be HLA-restricted, and the HLA associations seemed to be driven largely by CMV exposure. Strong co-occurrence of HLA alleles, especially DR and DQ, made assigning TCR associations to individual alleles difficult. According to the authors, the approach could potentially be generalized to other disease states and immunological phenotypes. The sequencing pipeline was judged likely to have produced a cluster of highly shared sequence variants as a technical artifact. The presence/absence analyses assumed that sequencing depth was roughly uniform across donors, and that assumption may not be true. In a later genetic analysis, a missense DCLRE1C variant was associated with V-gene and J-gene trimming of TCR beta chains, and the association was replicated in an independent cohort. According to a later genetic analysis, donors in an Asian-associated ancestry cluster had fewer N-insertions in productive TCRs than the approximately 650-donor mean. HLA typing was unavailable for some donors at each locus, so association tests used only the typed subset. Broadly in line with IMGT annotations, most TCR beta V segments showed up in productive rearrangements about 87% or about 30% of the time in an earlier analysis of about 500 of the donors. CMV serostatus was the only immune exposure information available for the cohort. Linkage disequilibrium might explain the correlated functional status among segregating V segments, but an unknown experimental factor could not be excluded.

The cohort comprised some 700 healthy bone marrow donors. At the time of sampling, every cohort member was nominally healthy, though immune exposures that went unrecorded were likely present. The donor was CMV seropositive and was included in the group of approximately 310 seropositive cohort members. A peripheral blood sample was collected from each donor, and TCR beta sequencing was performed on peripheral blood mononuclear cells. The Qiagen DNeasy Blood Extraction Kit was used to extract genomic DNA from the blood cell samples. CDR1 and CDR2 were assigned from the germline V gene as MDHEN and SYDVKM. Spanning cysteine to phenylalanine, the CDR3 consists of 15 amino acids. The kept DNA is CDR3 alone, 45 bases in frame from the first base. Trimming removed 6 bases from V and 0 bases from J; the gene matches leave 7 bases unexplained. Preparation of the library involved the immunoSEQ multiplex PCR assay. For the multiplex PCR, a mixture combining 60 forward primers for TCR Vbeta segments and 13 reverse primers for TCR Jbeta segments was used. The CDR3 region of rearranged TCR beta genes was amplified from genomic DNA by a multiplex PCR assay. The amplified TCR beta libraries were sequenced on the Illumina HiSeq System as 87-base-pair reads. Under the source paper's analysis protocol: A later analysis counted around 72 million unique TCR beta chains across the 666 repertoires, and roughly 10 million of these chains were shared by at least two donors. Raw reads were error-corrected and collapsed into unique sequences by a nearest-neighbor algorithm in which closely related sequences were merged to remove PCR and sequencing errors. V, D and J gene segments were assigned by aligning CDR3 sequences to IMGT reference sequences. Each retained sequence needed at least a six-nucleotide match to both a V gene segment and a J gene segment. Rearrangements were called productive when the CDR3 lacked stop codons and stayed in frame with V and J; all others were non-productive. Following IMGT convention, CDR3 was defined as the stretch from the second conserved V-encoded cysteine to the conserved J-encoded phenylalanine. In an earlier analysis of roughly 610 of the donors, sequences lacking an unambiguous match to a single V gene segment were excluded. In an earlier analysis of a few hundred of the donors, a V segment was called functional when productive rearrangements were above 56.7%, and segregating when the standard deviation between donors exceeded 5%. To diagnose cytomegalovirus status from the catalog of TCR beta chain sequences, a statistical classification framework was built. A later analysis assigned V and J genes by comparing TCR nucleotide sequences with IMGT/GENE-DB human TR gene sequences. A later analysis assigned CDR3 sequences and most-parsimonious VDJ recombination scenarios with the TCRdist pipeline. A later analysis defined each TCR beta chain by its CDR3 amino acid sequence plus V-gene family, and excluded reads lacking a unique V-gene family. To address suspected cross-contamination and a sequencing artifact, a later analysis removed around 600 highly shared, low-generation-probability nucleotide sequences. For each public chain, a later analysis derived a clonal expansion index from normalized ranks of inferred template counts within each repertoire. A later analysis computed generation probabilities with a VDJ recombination model fitted to out-of-frame rearrangements, and checked the results against IGoR. In a later analysis, hypergeometric tests were used to score TCR-TCR, TCR-HLA and TCR-CMV co-occurrence, with a repertoire-size bias correction applied to TCR pairs. To estimate false discovery rates, a later analysis permuted the HLA or CMV assignments 20 times. A later analysis grouped co-occurring TCRs with DBSCAN, adding TCRdist sequence similarity when clustering within HLA-allele-positive subsets. Repertoires with fewer than 30,000 or more than 120,000 public chains were left out of co-occurrence clustering, as were a handful of repertoires with anomalous nucleotide sharing. TCRdb's version of the immuneACCESS table is confined to in-frame rearrangements and falls short of the full clone set. An unresolved V gene accounts for under half of the shortfall where checked; the remainder is of unknown origin. That table supplies the V and J calls and clone size; D and trimming were determined from the DNA. The sample has tens of thousands of clones on record, approximately 69% of them singletons. 7.5% to 9.5% of the sample is taken by the ten largest.

In the case of this clone: No antigen is known for it. Base-call qualities are not available, and no considerably larger clone is one nucleotide away.

The source is a man aged 35-49 years in good health and CMV-seropositive. Specimen: PBMCs. The rearranged segments are TRBV28 and TRBJ1-2; the junction holds 7 bases that match TRBD1. The CDR3 in this case is CASRVGTAANYGYTF. The nucleotides are TGTGCCAGCAGGGTTGGGACAGCCGCTAACTATGGCTACACCTTC.